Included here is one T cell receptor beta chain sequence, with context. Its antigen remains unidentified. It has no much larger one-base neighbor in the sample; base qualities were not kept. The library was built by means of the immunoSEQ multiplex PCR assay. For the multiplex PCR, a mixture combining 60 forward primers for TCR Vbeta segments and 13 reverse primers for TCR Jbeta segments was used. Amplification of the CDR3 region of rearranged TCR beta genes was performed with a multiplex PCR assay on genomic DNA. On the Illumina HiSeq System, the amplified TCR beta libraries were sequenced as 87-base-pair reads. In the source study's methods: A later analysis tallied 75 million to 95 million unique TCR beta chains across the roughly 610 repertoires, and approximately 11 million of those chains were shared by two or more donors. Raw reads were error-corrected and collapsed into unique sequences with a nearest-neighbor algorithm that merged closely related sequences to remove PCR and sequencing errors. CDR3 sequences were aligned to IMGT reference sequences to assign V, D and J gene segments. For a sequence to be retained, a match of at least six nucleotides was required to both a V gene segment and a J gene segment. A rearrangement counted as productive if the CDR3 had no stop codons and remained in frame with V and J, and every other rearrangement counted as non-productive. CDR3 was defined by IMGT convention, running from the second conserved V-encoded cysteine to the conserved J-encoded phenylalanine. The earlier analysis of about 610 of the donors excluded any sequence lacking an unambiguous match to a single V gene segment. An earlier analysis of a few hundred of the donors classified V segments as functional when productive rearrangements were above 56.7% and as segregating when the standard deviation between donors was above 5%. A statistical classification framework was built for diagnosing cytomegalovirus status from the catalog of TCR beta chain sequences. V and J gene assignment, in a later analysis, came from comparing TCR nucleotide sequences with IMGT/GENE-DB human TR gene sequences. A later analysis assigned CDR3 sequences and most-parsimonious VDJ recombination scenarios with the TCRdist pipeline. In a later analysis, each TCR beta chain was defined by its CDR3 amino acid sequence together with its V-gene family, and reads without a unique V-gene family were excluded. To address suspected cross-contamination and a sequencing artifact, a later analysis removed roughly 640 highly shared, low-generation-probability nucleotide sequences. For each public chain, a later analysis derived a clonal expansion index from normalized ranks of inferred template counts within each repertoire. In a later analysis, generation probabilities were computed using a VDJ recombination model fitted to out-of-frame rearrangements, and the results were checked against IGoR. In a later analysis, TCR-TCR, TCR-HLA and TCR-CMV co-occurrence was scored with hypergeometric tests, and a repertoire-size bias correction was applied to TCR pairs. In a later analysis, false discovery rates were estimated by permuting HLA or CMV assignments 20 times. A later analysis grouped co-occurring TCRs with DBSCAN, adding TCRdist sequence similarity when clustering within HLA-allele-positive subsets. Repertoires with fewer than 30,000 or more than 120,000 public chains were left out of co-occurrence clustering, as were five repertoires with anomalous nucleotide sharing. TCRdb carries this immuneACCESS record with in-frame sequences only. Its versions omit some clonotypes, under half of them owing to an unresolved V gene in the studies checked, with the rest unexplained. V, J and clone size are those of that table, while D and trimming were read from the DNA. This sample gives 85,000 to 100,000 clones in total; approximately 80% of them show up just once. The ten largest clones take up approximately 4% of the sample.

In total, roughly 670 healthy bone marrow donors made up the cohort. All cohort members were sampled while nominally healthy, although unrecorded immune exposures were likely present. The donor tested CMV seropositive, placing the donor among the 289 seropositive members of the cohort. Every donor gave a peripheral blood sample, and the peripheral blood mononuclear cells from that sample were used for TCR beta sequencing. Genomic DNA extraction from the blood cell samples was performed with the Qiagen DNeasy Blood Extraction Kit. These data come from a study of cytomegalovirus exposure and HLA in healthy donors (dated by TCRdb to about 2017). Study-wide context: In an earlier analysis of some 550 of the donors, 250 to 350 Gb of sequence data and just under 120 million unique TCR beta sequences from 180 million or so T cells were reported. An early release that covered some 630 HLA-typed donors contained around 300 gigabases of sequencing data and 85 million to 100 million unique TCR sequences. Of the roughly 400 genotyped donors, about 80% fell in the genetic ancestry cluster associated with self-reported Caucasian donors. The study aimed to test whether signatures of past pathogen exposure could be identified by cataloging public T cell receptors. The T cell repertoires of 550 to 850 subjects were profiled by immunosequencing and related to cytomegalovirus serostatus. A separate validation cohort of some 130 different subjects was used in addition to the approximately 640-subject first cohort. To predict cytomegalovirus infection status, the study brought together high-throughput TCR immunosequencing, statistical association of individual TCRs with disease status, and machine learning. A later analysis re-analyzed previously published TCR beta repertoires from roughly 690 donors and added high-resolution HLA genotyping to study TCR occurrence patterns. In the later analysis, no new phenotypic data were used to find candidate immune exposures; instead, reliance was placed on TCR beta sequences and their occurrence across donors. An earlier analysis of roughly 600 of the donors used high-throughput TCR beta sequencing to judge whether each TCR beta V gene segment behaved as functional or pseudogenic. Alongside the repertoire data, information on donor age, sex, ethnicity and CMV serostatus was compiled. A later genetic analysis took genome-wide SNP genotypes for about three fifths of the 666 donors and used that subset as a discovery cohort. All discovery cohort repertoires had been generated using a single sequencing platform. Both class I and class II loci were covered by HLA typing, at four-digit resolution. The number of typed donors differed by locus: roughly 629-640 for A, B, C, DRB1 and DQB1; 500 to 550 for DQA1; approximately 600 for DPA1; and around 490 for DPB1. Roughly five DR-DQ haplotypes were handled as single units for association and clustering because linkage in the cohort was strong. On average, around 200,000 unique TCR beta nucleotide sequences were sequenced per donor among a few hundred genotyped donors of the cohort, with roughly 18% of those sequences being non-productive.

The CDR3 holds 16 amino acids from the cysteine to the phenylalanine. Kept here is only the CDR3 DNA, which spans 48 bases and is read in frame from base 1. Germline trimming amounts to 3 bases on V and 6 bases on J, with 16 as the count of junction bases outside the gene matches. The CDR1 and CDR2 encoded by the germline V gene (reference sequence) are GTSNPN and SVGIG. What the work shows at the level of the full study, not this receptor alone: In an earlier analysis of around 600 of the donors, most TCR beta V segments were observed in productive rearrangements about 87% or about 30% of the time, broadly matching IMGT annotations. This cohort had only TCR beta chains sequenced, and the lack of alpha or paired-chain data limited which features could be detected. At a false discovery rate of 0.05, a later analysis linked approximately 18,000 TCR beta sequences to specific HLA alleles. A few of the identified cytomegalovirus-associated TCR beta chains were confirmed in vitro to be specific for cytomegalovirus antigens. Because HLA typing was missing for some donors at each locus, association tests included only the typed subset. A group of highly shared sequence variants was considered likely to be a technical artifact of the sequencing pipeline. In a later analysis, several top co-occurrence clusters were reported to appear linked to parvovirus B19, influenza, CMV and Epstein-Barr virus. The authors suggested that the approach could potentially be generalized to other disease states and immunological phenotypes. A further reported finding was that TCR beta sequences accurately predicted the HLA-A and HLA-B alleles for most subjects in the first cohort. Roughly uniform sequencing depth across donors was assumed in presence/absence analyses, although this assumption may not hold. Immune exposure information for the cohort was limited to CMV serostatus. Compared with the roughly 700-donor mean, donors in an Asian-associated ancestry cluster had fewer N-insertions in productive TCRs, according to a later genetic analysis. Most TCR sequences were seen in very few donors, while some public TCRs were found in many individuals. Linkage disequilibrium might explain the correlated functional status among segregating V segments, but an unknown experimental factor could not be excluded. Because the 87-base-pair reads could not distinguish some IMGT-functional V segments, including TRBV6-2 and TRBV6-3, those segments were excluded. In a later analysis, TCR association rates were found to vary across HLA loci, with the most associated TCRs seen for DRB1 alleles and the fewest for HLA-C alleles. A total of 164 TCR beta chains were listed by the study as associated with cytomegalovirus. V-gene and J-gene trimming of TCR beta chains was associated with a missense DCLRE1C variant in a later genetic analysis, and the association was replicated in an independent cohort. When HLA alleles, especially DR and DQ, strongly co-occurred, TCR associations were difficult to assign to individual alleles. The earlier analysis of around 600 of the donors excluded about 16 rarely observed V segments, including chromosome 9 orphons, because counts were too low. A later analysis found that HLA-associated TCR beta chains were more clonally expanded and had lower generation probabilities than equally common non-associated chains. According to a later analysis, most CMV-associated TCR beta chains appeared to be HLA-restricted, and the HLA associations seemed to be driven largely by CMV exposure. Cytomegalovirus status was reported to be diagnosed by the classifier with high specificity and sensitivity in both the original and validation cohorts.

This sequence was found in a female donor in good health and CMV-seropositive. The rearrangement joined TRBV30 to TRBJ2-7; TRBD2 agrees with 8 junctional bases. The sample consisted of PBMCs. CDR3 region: CAWSLSSGLVVREQYF. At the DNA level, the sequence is TGTGCCTGGAGCTTGTCGTCGGGACTAGTAGTCCGCGAGCAGTACTTC.